This entry describes one TCR beta chain. Prior autoimmune disease or systemic immunosuppression barred patients. Clones were sequenced by immunoSEQ multiplex PCR, and TCRdb holds only the in-frame ones, with some missing. The sample yields 35,000 to 40,000 clones, 86% seen once. Germline CDR1 SGHTA, CDR2 FQGNSA. CDR3 length equals 11 residues. The germline V and J ends were trimmed by 3 bases and 4 bases, with 4 bases remaining between them. The sample originates from a study of OX40 agonist ivuxolimab in advanced cancers. This sequence was found in an adult with an advanced solid tumor such as melanoma, head and neck, liver or kidney cancer. V gene TRBV7-2 combines with J gene TRBJ2-7; D is ambiguous. Sample: CD4+ or CD8+ T cells sorted from blood, taken in a trial of the OX40 agonist ivuxolimab. This chain's CDR3 is CASSFFYEQYF. CDR3 coding DNA: TGTGCCAGCAGCTTTTTTTACGAGCAGTACTTC.